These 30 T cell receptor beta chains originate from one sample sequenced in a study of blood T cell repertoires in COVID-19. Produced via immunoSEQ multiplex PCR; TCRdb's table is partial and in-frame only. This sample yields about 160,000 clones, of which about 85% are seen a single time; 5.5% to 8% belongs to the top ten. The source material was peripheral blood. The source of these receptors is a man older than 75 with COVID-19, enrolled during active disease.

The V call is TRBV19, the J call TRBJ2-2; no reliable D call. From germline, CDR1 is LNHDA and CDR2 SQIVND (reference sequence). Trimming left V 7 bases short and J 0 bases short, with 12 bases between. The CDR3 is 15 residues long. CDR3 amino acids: CASTFSLSNTGELFF. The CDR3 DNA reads TGTGCCAGTACCTTTTCCCTGTCGAACACCGGGGAGCTGTTTTTT.

Written as DNA, the CDR3 is TGTGCCAGCAGCCCGACAGGGGTCTATGGCTACACCTTC. It codes for CASSPTGVYGYTF. The V and J genes are TRBV5-5 and TRBJ1-2, with 8 bases identical to TRBD1. Per germline, CDR1 SGHKS and CDR2 YYEKEE (reference sequence). V dropped 4 bases and J dropped 4; count of bases not matched to a gene: 3. This CDR3 spans 13 amino acids.

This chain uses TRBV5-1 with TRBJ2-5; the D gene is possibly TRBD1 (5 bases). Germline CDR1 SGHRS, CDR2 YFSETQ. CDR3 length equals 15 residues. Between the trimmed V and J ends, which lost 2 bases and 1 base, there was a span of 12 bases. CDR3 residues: CASSFLGDLQETQYF. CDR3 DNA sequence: TGCGCCAGCAGCTTTTTAGGGGATCTCCAAGAGACCCAGTACTTC.

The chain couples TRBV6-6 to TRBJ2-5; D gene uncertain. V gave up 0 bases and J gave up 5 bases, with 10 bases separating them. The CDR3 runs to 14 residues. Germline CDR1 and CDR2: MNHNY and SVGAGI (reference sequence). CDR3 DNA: TGTGCCAGCAGTTACTCGAACAGTAGGGAGACCCAGTACTTC. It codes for CASSYSNSRETQYF.

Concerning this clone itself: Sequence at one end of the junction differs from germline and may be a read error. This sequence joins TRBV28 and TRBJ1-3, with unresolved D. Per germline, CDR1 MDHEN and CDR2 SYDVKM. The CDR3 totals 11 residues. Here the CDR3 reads CASNLGGSRHF. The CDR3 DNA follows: TGTGCCAGCAATCTGGGAGGGAGTCGGCATTTT.

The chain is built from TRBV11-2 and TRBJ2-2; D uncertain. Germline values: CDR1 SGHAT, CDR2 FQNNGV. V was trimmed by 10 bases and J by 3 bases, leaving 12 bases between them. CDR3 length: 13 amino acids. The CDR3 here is CATAYQDTGELFF. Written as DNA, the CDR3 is TGTGCCACCGCCTATCAGGACACCGGGGAGCTGTTTTTT.

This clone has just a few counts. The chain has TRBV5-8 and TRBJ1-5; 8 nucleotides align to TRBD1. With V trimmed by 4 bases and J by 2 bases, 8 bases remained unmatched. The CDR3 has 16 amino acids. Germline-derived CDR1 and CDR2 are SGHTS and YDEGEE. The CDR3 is CASSPRAGQGNQPQHF. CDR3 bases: TGTGCCAGCAGCCCCCGGGCGGGACAGGGCAATCAGCCCCAGCATTTT.

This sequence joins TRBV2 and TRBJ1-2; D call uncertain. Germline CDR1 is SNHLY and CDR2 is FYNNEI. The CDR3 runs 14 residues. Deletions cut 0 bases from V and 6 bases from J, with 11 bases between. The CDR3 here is CASSEAPRGNGYTF. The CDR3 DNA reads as TGTGCCAGCAGTGAAGCGCCTAGAGGGAATGGCTACACCTTC.

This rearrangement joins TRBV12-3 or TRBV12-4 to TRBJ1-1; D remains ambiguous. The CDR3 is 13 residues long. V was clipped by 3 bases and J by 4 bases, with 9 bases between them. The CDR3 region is CASSFTSGTEAFF. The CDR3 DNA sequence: TGTGCCAGCAGTTTTACGAGTGGCACTGAAGCTTTCTTT.

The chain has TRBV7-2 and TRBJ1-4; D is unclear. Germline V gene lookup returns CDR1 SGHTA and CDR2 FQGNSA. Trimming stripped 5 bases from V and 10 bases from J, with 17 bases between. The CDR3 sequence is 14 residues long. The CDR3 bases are TGTGCCAGCAGCCCCCTAGCCTCGGGAGGAAAACTGTTTTTT. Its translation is CASSPLASGGKLFF.

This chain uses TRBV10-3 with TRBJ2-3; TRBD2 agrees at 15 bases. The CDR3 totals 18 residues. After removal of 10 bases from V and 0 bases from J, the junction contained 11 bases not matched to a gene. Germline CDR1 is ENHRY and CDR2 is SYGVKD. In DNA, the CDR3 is TGTGCCACTCTGGGACTAGCGGGGGGAAGGGGGAGCACAGATACGCAGTATTTT. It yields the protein CATLGLAGGRGSTDTQYF.

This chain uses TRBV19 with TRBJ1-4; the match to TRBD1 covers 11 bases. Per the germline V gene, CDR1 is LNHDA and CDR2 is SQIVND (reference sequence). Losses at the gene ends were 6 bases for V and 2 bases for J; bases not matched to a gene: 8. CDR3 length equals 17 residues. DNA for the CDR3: TGTGCCAGTAGCGCCCGGACAGGGGGCTCTACTAATGAAAAACTGTTTTTT. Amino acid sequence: CASSARTGGSTNEKLFF.

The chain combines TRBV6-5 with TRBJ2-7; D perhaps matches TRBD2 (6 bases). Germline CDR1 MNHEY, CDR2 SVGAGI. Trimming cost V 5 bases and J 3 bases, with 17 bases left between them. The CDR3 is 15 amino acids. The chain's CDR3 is CASSPLGGEVYEQYF. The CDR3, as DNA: TGTGCCAGCAGTCCCCTGGGCGGGGAGGTCTACGAGCAGTACTTC.

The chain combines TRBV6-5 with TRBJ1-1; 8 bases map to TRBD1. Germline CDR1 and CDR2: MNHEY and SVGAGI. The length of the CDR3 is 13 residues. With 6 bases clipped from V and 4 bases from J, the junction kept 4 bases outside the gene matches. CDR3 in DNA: TGTGCCAGCAGCTCAACAGGGGGCACTGAAGCTTTCTTT. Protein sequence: CASSSTGGTEAFF.

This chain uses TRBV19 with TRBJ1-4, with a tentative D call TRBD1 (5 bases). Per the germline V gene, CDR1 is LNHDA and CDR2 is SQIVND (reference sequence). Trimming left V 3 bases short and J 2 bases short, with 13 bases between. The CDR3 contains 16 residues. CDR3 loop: CASSMGGVPTNEKLFF. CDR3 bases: TGTGCCAGTAGTATGGGAGGGGTGCCCACTAATGAAAAACTGTTTTTT.

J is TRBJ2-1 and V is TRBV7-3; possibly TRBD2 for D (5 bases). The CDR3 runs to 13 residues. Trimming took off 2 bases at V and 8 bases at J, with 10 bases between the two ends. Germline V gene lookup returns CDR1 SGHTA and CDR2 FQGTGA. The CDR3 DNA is TGTGCCAGCAGCTTAGGTCGGGGTGATGAGCAGTTCTTC. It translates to CASSLGRGDEQFF.

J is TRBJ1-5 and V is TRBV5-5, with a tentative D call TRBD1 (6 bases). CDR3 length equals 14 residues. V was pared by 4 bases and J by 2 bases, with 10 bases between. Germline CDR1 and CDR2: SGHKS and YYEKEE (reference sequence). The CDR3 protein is CASSRGGGNQPQHF. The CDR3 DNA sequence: TGTGCCAGCAGCCGGGGGGGCGGCAATCAGCCCCAGCATTTT. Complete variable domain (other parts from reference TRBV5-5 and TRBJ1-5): DAGVTQSPTHLIKTRGQQVTLRCSPISGHKSVSWYQQVLGQGPQFIFQYYEKEERGRGNFPDRFSARQFPNYSSELNVNALLLGDSALYLCASSRGGGNQPQHFGDGTRLSIL.

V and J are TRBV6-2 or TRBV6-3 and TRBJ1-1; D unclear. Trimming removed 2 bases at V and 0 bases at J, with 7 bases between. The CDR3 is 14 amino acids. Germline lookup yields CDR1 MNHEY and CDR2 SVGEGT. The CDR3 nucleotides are TGTGCCAGCAGTTACGCAGTGATGAACACTGAAGCTTTCTTT. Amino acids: CASSYAVMNTEAFF.

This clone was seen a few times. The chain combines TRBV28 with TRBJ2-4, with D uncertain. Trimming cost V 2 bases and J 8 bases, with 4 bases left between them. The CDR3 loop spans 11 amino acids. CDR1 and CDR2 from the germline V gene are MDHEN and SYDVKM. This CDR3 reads CASSLEDIQYF. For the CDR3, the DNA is TGTGCCAGCAGTTTAGAGGACATTCAGTACTTC.

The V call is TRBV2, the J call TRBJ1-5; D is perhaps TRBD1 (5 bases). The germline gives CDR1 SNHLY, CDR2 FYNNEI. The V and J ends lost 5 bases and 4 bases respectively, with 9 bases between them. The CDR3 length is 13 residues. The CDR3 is CASSQGNNQPQHF. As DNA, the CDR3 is TGTGCCAGCAGTCAGGGAAATAATCAGCCCCAGCATTTT.

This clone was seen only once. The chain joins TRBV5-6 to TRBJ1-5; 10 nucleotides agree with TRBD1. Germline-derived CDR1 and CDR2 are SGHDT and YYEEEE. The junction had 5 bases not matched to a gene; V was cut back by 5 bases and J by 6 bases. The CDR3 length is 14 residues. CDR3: CASSKDRGGQPQHF. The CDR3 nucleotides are TGTGCCAGCAGTAAGGACAGGGGGGGTCAGCCCCAGCATTTT.

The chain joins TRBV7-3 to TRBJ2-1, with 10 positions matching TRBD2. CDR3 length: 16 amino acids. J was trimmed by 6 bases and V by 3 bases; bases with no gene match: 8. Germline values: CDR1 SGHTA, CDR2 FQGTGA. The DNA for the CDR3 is TGTGCCAGCAGCTTCCTACCAACTAGCGGGGTCAATGAGCAGTTCTTC. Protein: CASSFLPTSGVNEQFF.

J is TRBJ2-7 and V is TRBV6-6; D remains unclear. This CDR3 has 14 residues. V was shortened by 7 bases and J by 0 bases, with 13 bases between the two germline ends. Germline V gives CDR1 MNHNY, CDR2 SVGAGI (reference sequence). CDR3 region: CASILGSSSYEQYF. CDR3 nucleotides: TGTGCCAGCATTCTCGGGTCGTCCTCCTACGAGCAGTACTTC.

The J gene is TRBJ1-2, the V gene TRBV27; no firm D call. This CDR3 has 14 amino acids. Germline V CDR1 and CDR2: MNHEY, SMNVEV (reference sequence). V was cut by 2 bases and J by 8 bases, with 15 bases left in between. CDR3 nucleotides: TGTGCCAGCAGTTTAAGCTCTACAGTATACGGCTACACCTTC. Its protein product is CASSLSSTVYGYTF.

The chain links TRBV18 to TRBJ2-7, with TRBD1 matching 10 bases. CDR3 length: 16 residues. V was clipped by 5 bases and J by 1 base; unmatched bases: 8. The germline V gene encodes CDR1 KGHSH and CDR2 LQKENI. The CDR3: CASSSRGTGASYEQYF. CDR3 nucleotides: TGTGCCAGCTCATCTCGCGGGACAGGGGCTTCCTACGAGCAGTACTTC.

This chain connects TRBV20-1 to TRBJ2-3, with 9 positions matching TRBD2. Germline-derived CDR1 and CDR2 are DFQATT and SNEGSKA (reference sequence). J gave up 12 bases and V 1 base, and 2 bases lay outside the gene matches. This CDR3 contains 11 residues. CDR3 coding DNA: TGCAGTGCTAGAGGTAGCGGGGGCCAGTATTTT. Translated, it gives CSARGSGGQYF.

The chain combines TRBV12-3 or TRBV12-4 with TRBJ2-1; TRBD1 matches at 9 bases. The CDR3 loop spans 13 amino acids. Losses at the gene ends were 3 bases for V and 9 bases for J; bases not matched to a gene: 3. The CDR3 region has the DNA TGTGCCAGCAGTTTCGTGGACAGGGGTGAGCAGTTCTTC. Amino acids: CASSFVDRGEQFF.

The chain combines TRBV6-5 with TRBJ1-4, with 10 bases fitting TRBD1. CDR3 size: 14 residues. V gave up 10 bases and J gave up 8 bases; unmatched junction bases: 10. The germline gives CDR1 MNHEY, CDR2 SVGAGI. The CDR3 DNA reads TGTGCCACTTATCGGGACAGGGGATTCGAAAAACTGTTTTTT. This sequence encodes CATYRDRGFEKLFF.

The CDR3 loop reads CASNTPGGQETQYF. The CDR3 bases are TGTGCCAGTAACACCCCGGGGGGACAAGAGACCCAGTACTTC. The rearrangement joins TRBV19 to TRBJ2-5; TRBD2 agrees at 7 bases. V was clipped by 7 bases and J by 2 bases; unmatched bases: 7. CDR1 is LNHDA, CDR2 SQIVND, per germline (reference sequence). The CDR3 is 14 amino acids.

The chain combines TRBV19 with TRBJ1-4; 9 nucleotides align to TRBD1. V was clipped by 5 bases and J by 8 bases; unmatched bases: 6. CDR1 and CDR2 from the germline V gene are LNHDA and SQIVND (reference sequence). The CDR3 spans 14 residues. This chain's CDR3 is CASSSTGGIEKLFF. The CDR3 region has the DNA TGTGCCAGTAGTTCGACAGGGGGGATCGAAAAACTGTTTTTT.